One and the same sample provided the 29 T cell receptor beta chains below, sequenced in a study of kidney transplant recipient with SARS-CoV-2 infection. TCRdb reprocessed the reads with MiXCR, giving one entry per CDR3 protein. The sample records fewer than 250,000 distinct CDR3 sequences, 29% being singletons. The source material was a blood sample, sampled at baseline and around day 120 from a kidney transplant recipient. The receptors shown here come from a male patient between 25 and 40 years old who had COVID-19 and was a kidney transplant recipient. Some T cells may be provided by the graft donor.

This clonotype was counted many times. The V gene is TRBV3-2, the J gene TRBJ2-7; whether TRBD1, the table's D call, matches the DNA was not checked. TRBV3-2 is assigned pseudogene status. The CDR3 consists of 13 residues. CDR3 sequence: CASSRDRGYEQYF. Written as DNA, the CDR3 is TGTGCCAGCAGCCGGGACAGGGGTTACGAGCAGTACTTC.

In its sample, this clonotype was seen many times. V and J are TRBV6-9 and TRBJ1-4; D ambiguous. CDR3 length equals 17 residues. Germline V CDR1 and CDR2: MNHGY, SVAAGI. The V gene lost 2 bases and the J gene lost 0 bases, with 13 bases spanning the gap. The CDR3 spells CASSYSAFRTTNEKLFF. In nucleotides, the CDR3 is TGTGCCAGCAGTTATAGCGCCTTCCGCACAACTAATGAAAAACTGTTTTTT.

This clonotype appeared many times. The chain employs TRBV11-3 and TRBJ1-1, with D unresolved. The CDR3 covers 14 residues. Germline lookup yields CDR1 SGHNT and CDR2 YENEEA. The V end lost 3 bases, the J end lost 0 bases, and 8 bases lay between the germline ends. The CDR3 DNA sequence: TGTGCCAGCAGCTTGGACGGCATGAACACTGAAGCTTTCTTT. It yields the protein CASSLDGMNTEAFF.

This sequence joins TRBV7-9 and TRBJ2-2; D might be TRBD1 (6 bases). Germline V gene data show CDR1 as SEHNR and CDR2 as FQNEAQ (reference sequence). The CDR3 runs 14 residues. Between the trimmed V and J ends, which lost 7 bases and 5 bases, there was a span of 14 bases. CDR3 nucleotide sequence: TGTGCCAGCAACAACATGGGGGCTACCGGGGAGCTGTTTTTT. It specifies CASNNMGATGELFF.

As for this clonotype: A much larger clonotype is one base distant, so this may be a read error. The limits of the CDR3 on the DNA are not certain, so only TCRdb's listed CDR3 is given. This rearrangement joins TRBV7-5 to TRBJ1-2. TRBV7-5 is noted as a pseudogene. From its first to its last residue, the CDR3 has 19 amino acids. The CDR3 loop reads CISVPEVVSEVGKTYGYTF.

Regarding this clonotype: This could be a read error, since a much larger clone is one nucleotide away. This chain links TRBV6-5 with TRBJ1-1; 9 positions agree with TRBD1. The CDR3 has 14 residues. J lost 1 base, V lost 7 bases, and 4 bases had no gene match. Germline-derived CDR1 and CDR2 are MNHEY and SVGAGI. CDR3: CASKMTGGNTEAFF. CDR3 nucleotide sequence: TGTGCCAGCAAGATGACAGGGGGGAACACTGAAGCTTTCTTT.

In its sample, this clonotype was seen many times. The CDR3 protein is CASSPRRTNWITEAFF. As DNA, the CDR3 is TGTGCCAGCAGCCCACGCCGGACAAATTGGATCACTGAAGCTTTCTTT. This chain links TRBV3-1 with TRBJ1-1; maybe TRBD1 (5 bases). The germline gives CDR1 LGHDT, CDR2 YNNKEL (reference sequence). V shed 4 bases and J shed 4 bases, with 19 bases lying between them. The CDR3 contains 16 residues. The entire variable domain, with the rest obtained from reference TRBV3-1 and TRBJ1-1, is as follows: DTAVSQTPKYLVTQMGNDKSIKCEQNLGHDTMYWYKQDSKKFLKIMFSYNNKELIINETVPNRFSPKSPDKAHLNLHINSLELGDSAVYFCASSPRRTNWITEAFFGQGTRLTVV.

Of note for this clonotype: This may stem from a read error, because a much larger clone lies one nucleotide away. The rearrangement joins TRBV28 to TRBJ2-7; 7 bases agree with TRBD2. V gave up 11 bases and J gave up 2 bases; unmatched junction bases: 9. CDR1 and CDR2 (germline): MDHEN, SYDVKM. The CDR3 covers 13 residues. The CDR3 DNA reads TGTGCCGGCATTGGACTAGTGACCTACGAGCAGTACTTC. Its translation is CAGIGLVTYEQYF. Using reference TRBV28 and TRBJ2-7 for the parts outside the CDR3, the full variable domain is DVKVTQSSRYLVKRTGEKVFLECVQDMDHENMFWYRQDPGLGLRLIYFSYDVKMKEKGDIPEGYSVSREKKERFSLILESASTNQTSMYLCAGIGLVTYEQYFGPGTRLTVT.

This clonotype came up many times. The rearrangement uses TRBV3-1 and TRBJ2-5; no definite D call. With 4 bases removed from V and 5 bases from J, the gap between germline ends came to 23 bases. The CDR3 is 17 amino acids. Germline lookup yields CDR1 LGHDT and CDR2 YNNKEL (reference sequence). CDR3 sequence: CASSPMGPISFSETQYF. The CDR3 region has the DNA TGTGCCAGCAGCCCAATGGGTCCCATTTCTTTCTCTGAGACCCAGTACTTC.

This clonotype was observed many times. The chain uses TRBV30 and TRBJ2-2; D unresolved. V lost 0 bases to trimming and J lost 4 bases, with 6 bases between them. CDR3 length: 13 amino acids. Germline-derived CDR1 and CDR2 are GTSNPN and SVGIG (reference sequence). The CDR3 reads CAWSVGRTGELFF. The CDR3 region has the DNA TGTGCCTGGAGTGTGGGCCGCACCGGGGAGCTGTTTTTT.

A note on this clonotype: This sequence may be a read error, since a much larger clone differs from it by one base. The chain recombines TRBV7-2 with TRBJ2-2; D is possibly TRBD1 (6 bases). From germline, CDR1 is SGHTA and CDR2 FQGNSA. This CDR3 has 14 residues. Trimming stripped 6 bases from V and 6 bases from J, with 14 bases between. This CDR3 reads CASRLLRGAGELFF. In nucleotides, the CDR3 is TGTGCCAGCAGGCTTCTCAGGGGCGCCGGGGAGCTGTTTTTT. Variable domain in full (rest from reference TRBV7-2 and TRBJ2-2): GAGVSQSPSNKVTEKGKDVELRCDPISGHTALYWYRQSLGQGLEFLIYFQGNSAPDKSGLPSDRFSAERTGGSVSTLTIQRTQQEDSAVYLCASRLLRGAGELFFGEGSRLTVL.

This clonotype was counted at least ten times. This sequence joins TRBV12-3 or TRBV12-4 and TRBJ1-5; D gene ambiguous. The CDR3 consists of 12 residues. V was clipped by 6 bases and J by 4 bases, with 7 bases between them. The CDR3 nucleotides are TGTGCCAGCAGGCTTACAAATCAGCCCCAGCATTTT. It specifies CASRLTNQPQHF.

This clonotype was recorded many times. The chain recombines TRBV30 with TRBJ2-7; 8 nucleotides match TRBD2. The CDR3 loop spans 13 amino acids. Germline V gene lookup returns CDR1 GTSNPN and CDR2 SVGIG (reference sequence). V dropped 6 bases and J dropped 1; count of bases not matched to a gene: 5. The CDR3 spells CACRGGGSYEQYF. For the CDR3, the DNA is TGTGCCTGTCGGGGGGGTGGATCCTACGAGCAGTACTTC. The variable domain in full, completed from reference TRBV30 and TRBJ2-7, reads SQTIHQWPATLVQPVGSPLSLECTVEGTSNPNLYWYRQAAGRGLQLLFYSVGIGQISSEVPQNLSASRPQDRQFILSSKKLLLSDSGFYLCACRGGGSYEQYFGPGTRLTVT.

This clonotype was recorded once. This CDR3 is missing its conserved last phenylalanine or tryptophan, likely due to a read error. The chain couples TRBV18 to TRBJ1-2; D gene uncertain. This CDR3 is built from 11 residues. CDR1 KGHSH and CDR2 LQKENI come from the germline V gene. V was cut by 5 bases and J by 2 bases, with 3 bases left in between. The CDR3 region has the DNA TGTGCCAGCTCAGGGAACTATGGCTACACCCTC. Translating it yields CASSGNYGYTL.

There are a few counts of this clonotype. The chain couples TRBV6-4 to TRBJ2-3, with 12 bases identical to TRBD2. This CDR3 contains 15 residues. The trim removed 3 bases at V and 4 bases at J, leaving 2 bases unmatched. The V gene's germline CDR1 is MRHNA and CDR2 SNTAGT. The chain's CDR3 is CASSETSGGADTQYF. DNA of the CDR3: TGTGCCAGCAGTGAGACTAGCGGGGGTGCAGATACGCAGTATTTT.

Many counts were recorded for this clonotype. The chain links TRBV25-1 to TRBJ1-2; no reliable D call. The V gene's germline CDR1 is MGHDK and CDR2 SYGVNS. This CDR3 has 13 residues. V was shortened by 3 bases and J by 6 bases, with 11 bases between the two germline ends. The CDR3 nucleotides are TGTGCCAGCAGTGAGTTTTTGGATGATGGCTACACCTTC. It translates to CASSEFLDDGYTF.

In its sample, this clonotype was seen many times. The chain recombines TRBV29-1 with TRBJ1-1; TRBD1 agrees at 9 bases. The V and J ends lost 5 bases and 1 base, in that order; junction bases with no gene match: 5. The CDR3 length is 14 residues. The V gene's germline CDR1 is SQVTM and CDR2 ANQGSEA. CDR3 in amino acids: CSVRGTGQNTEAFF. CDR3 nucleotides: TGCAGCGTTAGAGGGACAGGGCAGAACACTGAAGCTTTCTTT.

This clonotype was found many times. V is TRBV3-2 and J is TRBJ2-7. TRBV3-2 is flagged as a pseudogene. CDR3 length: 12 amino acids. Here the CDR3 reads CASSLGWYEQYF. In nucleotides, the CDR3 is TGTGCCAGCAGCCTCGGATGGTACGAGCAGTACTTC.

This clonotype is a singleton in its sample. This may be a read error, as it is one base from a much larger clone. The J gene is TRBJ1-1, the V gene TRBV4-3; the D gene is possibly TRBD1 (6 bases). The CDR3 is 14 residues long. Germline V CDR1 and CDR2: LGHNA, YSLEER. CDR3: CASGQAGARTEAFF. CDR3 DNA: TGCGCCAGCGGCCAAGCAGGGGCCAGAACTGAAGCTTTCTTT.

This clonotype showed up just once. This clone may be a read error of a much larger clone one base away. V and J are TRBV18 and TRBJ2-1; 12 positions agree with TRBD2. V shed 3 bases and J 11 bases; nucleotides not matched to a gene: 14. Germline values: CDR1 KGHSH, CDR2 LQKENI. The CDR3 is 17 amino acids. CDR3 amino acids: CASSPQTSSGRENQQFF. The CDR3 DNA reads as TGTGCCAGCTCACCGCAGACTTCTAGCGGGAGGGAGAATCAGCAGTTCTTC.

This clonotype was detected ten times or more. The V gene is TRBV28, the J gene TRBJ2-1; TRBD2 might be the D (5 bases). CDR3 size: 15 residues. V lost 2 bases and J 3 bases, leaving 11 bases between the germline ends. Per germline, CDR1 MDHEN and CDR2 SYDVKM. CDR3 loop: CASSLRSAGYNEQFF. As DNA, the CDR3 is TGTGCCAGCAGTTTAAGGTCTGCGGGCTACAATGAGCAGTTCTTC.

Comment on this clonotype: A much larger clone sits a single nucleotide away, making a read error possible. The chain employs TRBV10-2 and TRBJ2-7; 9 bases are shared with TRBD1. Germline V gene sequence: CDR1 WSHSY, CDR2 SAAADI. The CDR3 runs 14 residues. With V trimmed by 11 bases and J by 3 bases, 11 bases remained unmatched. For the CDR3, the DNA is TGCGCCGGCACGGGGACAGGGAAACTCTACGAGCAGTACTTC. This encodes CAGTGTGKLYEQYF.

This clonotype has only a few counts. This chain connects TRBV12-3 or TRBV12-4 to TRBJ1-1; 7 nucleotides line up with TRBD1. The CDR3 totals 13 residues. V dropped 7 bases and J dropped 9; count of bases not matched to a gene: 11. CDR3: CASTKIQGTKAFF. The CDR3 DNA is TGTGCCAGCACCAAAATACAGGGGACAAAAGCTTTCTTT.

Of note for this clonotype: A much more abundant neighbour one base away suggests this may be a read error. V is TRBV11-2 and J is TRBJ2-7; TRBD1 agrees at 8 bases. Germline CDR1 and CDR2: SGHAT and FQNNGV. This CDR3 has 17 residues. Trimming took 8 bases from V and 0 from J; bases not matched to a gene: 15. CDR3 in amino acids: CASGMTGVTLDSYEQYF. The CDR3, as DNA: TGTGCCAGCGGCATGACAGGGGTCACACTCGACTCCTACGAGCAGTACTTC.

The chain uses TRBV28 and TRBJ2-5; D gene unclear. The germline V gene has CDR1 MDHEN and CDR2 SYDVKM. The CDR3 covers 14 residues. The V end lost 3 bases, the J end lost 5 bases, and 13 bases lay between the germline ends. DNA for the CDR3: TGTGCCAGCAGTTTTTCGGGCCCTTGGGAGACCCAGTACTTC. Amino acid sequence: CASSFSGPWETQYF. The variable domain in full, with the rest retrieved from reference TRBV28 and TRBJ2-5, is DVKVTQSSRYLVKRTGEKVFLECVQDMDHENMFWYRQDPGLGLRLIYFSYDVKMKEKGDIPEGYSVSREKKERFSLILESASTNQTSMYLCASSFSGPWETQYFGPGTRLLVL.

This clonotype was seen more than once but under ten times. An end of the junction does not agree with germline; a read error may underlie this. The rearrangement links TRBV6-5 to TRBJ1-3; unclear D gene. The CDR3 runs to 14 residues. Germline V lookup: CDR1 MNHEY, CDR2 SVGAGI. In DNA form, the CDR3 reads TGTGCCAGCAGTGTAACAGCCTCTGGAAACGCCATATATTTT. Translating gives CASSVTASGNAIYF.

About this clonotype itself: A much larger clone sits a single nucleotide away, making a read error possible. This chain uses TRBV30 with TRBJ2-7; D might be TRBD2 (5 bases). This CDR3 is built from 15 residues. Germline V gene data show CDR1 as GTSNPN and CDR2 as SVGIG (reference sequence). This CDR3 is CAWSVLVAASCEQYF. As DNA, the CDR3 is TGTGCCTGGAGTGTACTAGTGGCAGCTTCCTGCGAGCAGTACTTC.

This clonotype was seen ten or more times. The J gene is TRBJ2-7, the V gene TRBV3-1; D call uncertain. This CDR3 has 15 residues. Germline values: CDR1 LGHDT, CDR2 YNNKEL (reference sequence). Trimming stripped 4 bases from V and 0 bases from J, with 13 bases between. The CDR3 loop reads CASSRVSKGSYEQYF. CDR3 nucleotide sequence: TGTGCCAGCAGCCGGGTCTCCAAAGGCTCCTACGAGCAGTACTTC.

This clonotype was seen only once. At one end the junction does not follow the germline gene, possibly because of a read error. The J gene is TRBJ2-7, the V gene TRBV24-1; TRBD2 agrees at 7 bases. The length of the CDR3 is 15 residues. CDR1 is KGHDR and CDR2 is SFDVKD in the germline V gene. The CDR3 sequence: CAASDPRTRSNEQYF. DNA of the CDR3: TGTGCCGCCAGTGACCCTAGGACTAGGAGTAACGAGCAGTACTTC.